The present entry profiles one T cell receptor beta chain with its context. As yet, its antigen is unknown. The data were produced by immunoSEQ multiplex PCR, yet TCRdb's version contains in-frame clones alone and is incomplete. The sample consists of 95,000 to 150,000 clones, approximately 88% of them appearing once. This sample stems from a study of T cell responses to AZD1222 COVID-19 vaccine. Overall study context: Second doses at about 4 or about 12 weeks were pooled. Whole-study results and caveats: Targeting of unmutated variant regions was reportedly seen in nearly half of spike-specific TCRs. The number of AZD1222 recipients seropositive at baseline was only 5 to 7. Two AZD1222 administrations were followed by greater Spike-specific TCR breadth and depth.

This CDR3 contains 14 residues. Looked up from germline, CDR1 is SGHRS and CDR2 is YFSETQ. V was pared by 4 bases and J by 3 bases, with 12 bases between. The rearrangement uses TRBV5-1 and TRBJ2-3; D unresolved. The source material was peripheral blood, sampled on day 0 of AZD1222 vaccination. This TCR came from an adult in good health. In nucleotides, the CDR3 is TGCGCCAGCAGCCCGACGGCACCTACAGATACGCAGTATTTT. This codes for CASSPTAPTDTQYF.